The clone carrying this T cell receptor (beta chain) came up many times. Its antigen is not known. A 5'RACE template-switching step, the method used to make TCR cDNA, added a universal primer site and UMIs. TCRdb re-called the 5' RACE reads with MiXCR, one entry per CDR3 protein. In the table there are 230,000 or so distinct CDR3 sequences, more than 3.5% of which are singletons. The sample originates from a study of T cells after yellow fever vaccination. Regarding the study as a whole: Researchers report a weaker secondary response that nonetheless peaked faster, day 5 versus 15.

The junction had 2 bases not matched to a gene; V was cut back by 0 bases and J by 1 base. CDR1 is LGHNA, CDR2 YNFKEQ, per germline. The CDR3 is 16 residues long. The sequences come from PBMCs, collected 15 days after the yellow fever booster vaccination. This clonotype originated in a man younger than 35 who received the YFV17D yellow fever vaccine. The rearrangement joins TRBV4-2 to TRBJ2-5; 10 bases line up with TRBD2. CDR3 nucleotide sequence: TGTGCCAGCAGCCAAGAAGCGGGGGGGACCCAAGAGACCCAGTACTTC. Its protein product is CASSQEAGGTQETQYF.